These 30 T cell receptor beta chains were all obtained from the same sample, sequenced in a study of blood T cell repertoires in COVID-19 (dated by TCRdb to the early 2020s). Library construction relied on the immunoSEQ multiplex PCR assay. TCRdb retrieved this table from immuneACCESS and kept in-frame rearrangements only. Not all clones are present; in checked studies, unresolved V genes account for under half, and no reason is known for the remainder. The sample table records fewer than 250,000 clones; approximately 90% of these occur just once. Jointly, the top ten make up less than 3.5% of the sample. Sequencing was done on a sample of peripheral blood. These receptors were obtained from a man aged 25-45 years with COVID-19, enrolled during active disease.

The CDR3 DNA follows: TGTGCTAGTGGTTTGCTCGAACAGGCCAGCTACACCTTC. It encodes CASGLLEQASYTF. This sequence joins TRBV12-5 and TRBJ1-2; the D gene is possibly TRBD1 (5 bases). CDR1 is LGHNT and CDR2 is FRNRAP in the germline V gene. The CDR3 sequence is 13 residues long. V lost 2 bases, J lost 9 bases, and 13 bases lay in between.

This chain connects TRBV6-5 to TRBJ2-7, with a weak D call TRBD1 (6 bases). Germline CDR1 reads MNHEY; CDR2 reads SVGAGI. This CDR3 has 15 residues. V lost 7 bases, J lost 2 bases, and 18 bases lay in between. The DNA for the CDR3 is TGTGCCAGCACCCGAACAGGGATCCCAGCCTACGAGCAGTACTTC. It encodes CASTRTGIPAYEQYF.

The V call is TRBV29-1, the J call TRBJ2-3, with 12 bases aligning to TRBD2. Germline CDR1 and CDR2: SQVTM and ANQGSEA. This CDR3 is built from 16 residues. V shed 6 bases and J 1 base; nucleotides not matched to a gene: 8. The chain's CDR3 is CSVLGLAGYGTDTQYF. In DNA, the CDR3 is TGCAGCGTCCTCGGACTAGCGGGATATGGCACAGATACGCAGTATTTT.

J is TRBJ2-1 and V is TRBV29-1; TRBD2 matches at 13 bases. Trimming cost V 7 bases and J 1 base; bases outside gene matches: 7. The CDR3 is 16 amino acids. In germline, CDR1 is SQVTM, CDR2 ANQGSEA. CDR3 sequence reads: CSGGGTSGISYNEQFF. DNA of the CDR3: TGCAGCGGTGGGGGGACTAGCGGGATTTCCTACAATGAGCAGTTCTTC.

This clone was picked up a small number of times. V is TRBV28 and J is TRBJ1-3, with D maybe TRBD1 (6 bases). V was shortened by 1 base and J by 4 bases, with 11 bases between the two germline ends. Germline values: CDR1 MDHEN, CDR2 SYDVKM. The CDR3 has 15 amino acids. As DNA, the CDR3 is TGTGCCAGCAGTTTATCCAGGGGAACAGGAAACACCATATATTTT. It codes for CASSLSRGTGNTIYF.

The V and J genes are TRBV13 and TRBJ2-2, with 7 bases identical to TRBD1. CDR3 length: 15 residues. The trim removed 3 bases at V and 7 bases at J, leaving 8 bases unmatched. Germline CDR1 and CDR2: PRHDT and FYEKMQ (reference sequence). In DNA form, the CDR3 reads TGTGCCAGCAGCTTGGACAGGCCGTTCAGCGGGGAGCTGTTTTTT. It specifies CASSLDRPFSGELFF.

The DNA of the CDR3 is TGTGCCAGCAGTTTAAGGGGGTTCTACGAGCAGTACTTC. As protein: CASSLRGFYEQYF. The V call is TRBV12-3 or TRBV12-4, the J call TRBJ2-7; D possibly corresponds to TRBD1 (6 bases). The length of the CDR3 is 13 residues. V lost 2 bases and J lost 3, with 8 bases in between.

This chain uses TRBV11-2 with TRBJ2-3; TRBD2 matches 11 bases. The CDR3 has 16 amino acids. The V segment lost 5 bases and the J segment 2 bases; nucleotides outside the gene matches: 6. Germline CDR1 and CDR2: SGHAT and FQNNGV. The CDR3 is CASSRRLAGHTDTQYF. The DNA of the CDR3 is TGTGCCAGCAGCCGACGACTAGCGGGACACACAGATACGCAGTATTTT.

V and J are TRBV5-1 and TRBJ1-1, with D hard to call. CDR1 is SGHRS and CDR2 is YFSETQ in the germline V gene. The CDR3 covers 16 residues. With 0 bases removed from V and 1 base from J, the gap between germline ends came to 13 bases. CDR3 DNA: TGCGCCAGCAGCTTGGCAGAGATGCGGCAGAACACTGAAGCTTTCTTT. Amino acid sequence: CASSLAEMRQNTEAFF.

The chain uses TRBV6-1 and TRBJ2-1, with 9 bases aligning to TRBD2. The CDR3 contains 15 residues. V shed 0 bases and J 8 bases; nucleotides not matched to a gene: 5. Germline-derived CDR1 and CDR2 are MNHNS and SASEGT. The CDR3 spells CASSEAPAGGYEQFF. The CDR3 region has the DNA TGTGCCAGCAGTGAAGCCCCAGCGGGGGGATATGAGCAGTTCTTC.

The gene calls are TRBV25-1 and TRBJ2-1, with D maybe TRBD1 (6 bases). Deletions cut 8 bases from V and 8 bases from J, with 16 bases between. This CDR3 spans 13 amino acids. Germline CDR1 reads MGHDK; CDR2 reads SYGVNS. Written as DNA, the CDR3 is TGTGCCAGCGGCCGAACAGGGTCGGATGAGCAGTTCTTC. This gives the protein CASGRTGSDEQFF.

This chain links TRBV19 with TRBJ1-2; D may be TRBD1 (5 bases). Trimming took 3 bases from V and 1 from J, leaving 12 bases between them. There are 15 residues in the CDR3. CDR1 and CDR2 from the germline V gene are LNHDA and SQIVND (reference sequence). CDR3 in amino acids: CASSMVTDLNYGYTF. The DNA of the CDR3 is TGTGCCAGTAGTATGGTGACAGATCTTAACTATGGCTACACCTTC. Drawing the rest from reference TRBV19 and TRBJ1-2, the complete variable domain is DGGITQSPKYLFRKEGQNVTLSCEQNLNHDAMYWYRQDPGQGLRLIYYSQIVNDFQKGDIAEGYSVSREKKESFPLTVTSAQKNPTAFYLCASSMVTDLNYGYTFGSGTRLTVV.

This clone was picked up a small number of times. The rearrangement uses TRBV28 and TRBJ2-1; 14 bases are shared with TRBD2. The CDR3 totals 18 residues. Germline V gene lookup returns CDR1 MDHEN and CDR2 SYDVKM. V lost 5 bases and J lost 6; bases outside the gene matches: 12. Here the CDR3 DNA reads TGTGCCAGCAGTACACCCGGGACTAGCGGGAGAAGGGGCAATGAGCAGTTCTTC. Translation gives CASSTPGTSGRRGNEQFF.

DNA of the CDR3: TGTGCCAGCTCAGGCAGCCAGGGTGATAATTCACCCCTCCACTTT. The encoded protein is CASSGSQGDNSPLHF. The V gene is TRBV18, the J gene TRBJ1-6; D perhaps matches TRBD1 (5 bases). This CDR3 has 15 residues. CDR1 is KGHSH and CDR2 is LQKENI in the germline V gene. Between the trimmed V and J ends, which lost 5 bases and 5 bases, there was a span of 13 bases.

The chain recombines TRBV11-2 with TRBJ1-3; D is undetermined. Trimming removed 4 bases at V and 0 bases at J, with 10 bases between. Looked up from germline, CDR1 is SGHAT and CDR2 is FQNNGV. This CDR3 region has 15 residues. The CDR3 loop is CASSSVGFSGNTIYF. In DNA form, the CDR3 reads TGTGCCAGCAGCTCAGTGGGCTTCTCTGGAAACACCATATATTTT.

This chain joins TRBV4-1 and TRBJ2-1, with D tentatively TRBD2 (6 bases). CDR1 and CDR2 from the germline V gene are MGHRA and YSYEKL. The V end was cut by 0 bases, the J end by 1 base, with 16 bases between. The CDR3 is made up of 18 amino acids. The DNA for the CDR3 is TGCGCCAGCAGCCAAGATCGTGGTAGCGGCCGGTCCTACAATGAGCAGTTCTTC. Translated, it gives CASSQDRGSGRSYNEQFF.

About this clone: Other DNA sequences from this sample encode an identical CDR3 as well. This chain uses TRBV7-9 with TRBJ1-5; 7 bases align to TRBD1. V lost 4 bases, J lost 4 bases, and 1 base stayed unmatched. Germline CDR1 is SEHNR and CDR2 is FQNEAQ (reference sequence). The CDR3 length is 13 residues. CDR3 coding DNA: TGTGCCAGCAGCTCACAGGGGAATCAGCCCCAGCATTTT. Translation gives CASSSQGNQPQHF.

The chain uses TRBV27 and TRBJ1-2; D gene unclear. This CDR3 region has 14 residues. V was pared by 4 bases and J by 4 bases, with 13 bases between. Germline V CDR1 and CDR2: MNHEY, SMNVEV (reference sequence). This CDR3 reads CASSSGGLPYGYTF. The CDR3 bases are TGTGCCAGCAGTTCCGGAGGACTACCCTATGGCTACACCTTC.

V gene TRBV5-1 combines with J gene TRBJ2-3, with 9 bases fitting TRBD2. Germline trimming cut 1 base from V and 3 bases from J; bases unmatched to any gene: 6. The CDR3 extends over 16 amino acids. Germline V gene data show CDR1 as SGHRS and CDR2 as YFSETQ. CDR3 residues: CASSLLASGRTDTQYF. The CDR3, as DNA: TGCGCCAGCAGCTTGTTGGCCAGCGGGAGGACAGATACGCAGTATTTT. Based on the CDR3 plus reference TRBV5-1 and TRBJ2-3, the full variable domain is KAGVTQTPRYLIKTRGQQVTLSCSPISGHRSVSWYQQTPGQGLQFLFEYFSETQRNKGNFPGRFSGRQFSNSRSEMNVSTLELGDSALYLCASSLLASGRTDTQYFGPGTRLTVL.

The chain joins TRBV7-6 to TRBJ1-2; no firm D call. Germline-derived CDR1 and CDR2 are SGHVS and FNYEAQ. The CDR3 consists of 12 residues. With 3 bases removed from V and 9 bases from J, the gap between germline ends came to 11 bases. The CDR3, as DNA: TGTGCCAGCAGCTTTCAGGAGGGCAGCTACACCTTC. Amino acids: CASSFQEGSYTF.

The rearrangement uses TRBV5-1 and TRBJ1-6, with a possible D match to TRBD1 (5 bases). V gave up 0 bases and J gave up 5 bases, with 6 bases separating them. Germline assignment: CDR1 SGHRS and CDR2 YFSETQ. The CDR3 spans 14 residues. The CDR3 spells CASSLAGNNSPLHF. Here the CDR3 DNA reads TGCGCCAGCAGCTTGGCAGGGAATAATTCACCCCTCCACTTT.

CDR3 sequence reads: CAWSSRVSNQPQHF. The CDR3, as DNA: TGTGCCTGGAGCAGCAGGGTTAGCAATCAGCCCCAGCATTTT. V is TRBV30 and J is TRBJ1-5; possibly TRBD1 for D (5 bases). CDR1 is GTSNPN, CDR2 SVGIG, per germline (reference sequence). V lost 3 bases, J lost 0 bases, and 9 bases lay in between. The CDR3 runs to 14 residues.

The chain employs TRBV4-2 and TRBJ2-1, with D tentatively TRBD2 (7 bases). Germline CDR1 reads LGHNA; CDR2 reads YNFKEQ. The CDR3 sequence is 18 residues long. Trimming shortened V by 4 bases and J by 4 bases, and 23 bases separated the two germline ends. The CDR3 spells CASSRTSGGGGLYNEQFF. CDR3 sequence (DNA): TGTGCCAGCAGCCGAACCTCGGGGGGCGGAGGGCTATACAATGAGCAGTTCTTC.

The chain uses TRBV19 and TRBJ1-4; D is unresolved. V gave up 3 bases and J gave up 7 bases, with 12 bases separating them. Per the germline V gene, CDR1 is LNHDA and CDR2 is SQIVND (reference sequence). This CDR3 is 14 amino acids long. CDR3 nucleotide sequence: TGTGCCAGTAGTATCAACCCGTCGGGTGAAAAACTGTTTTTT. This translates into CASSINPSGEKLFF.

The chain has TRBV12-5 and TRBJ2-7; D perhaps matches TRBD1 (7 bases). Looked up from germline, CDR1 is LGHNT and CDR2 is FRNRAP. Trimming pared 5 bases from V and 7 bases from J, leaving 24 bases between. The CDR3 covers 16 residues. This CDR3 reads CASGRSTGRDSGEQYF. The CDR3 DNA sequence: TGTGCTAGTGGTCGTTCGACAGGGCGGGATTCGGGGGAGCAGTACTTC.

The J gene is TRBJ2-7, the V gene TRBV6-5, with D possibly being TRBD1 (5 bases). Trimming removed 4 bases at V and 2 bases at J, with 12 bases between. CDR1 is MNHEY, CDR2 SVGAGI, per germline. The CDR3 runs 14 residues. The CDR3 region is CASSSPTAAYEQYF. The CDR3 DNA follows: TGTGCCAGCAGTTCCCCGACAGCCGCCTACGAGCAGTACTTC.

This chain links TRBV5-8 with TRBJ2-7; 9 bases are shared with TRBD1. CDR1 and CDR2 from the germline V gene are SGHTS and YDEGEE. The CDR3 contains 18 residues. V was pared by 2 bases and J by 0 bases, with 12 bases of the junction left unmatched. The CDR3 reads CASSLVPGQGRFSYEQYF. Written as DNA, the CDR3 is TGTGCCAGCAGCTTAGTCCCGGGACAGGGAAGGTTCTCCTACGAGCAGTACTTC.

CDR3 protein: CARPYIEIPEAFF. In DNA, the CDR3 is TGTGCCAGGCCGTATATAGAGATACCCGAAGCTTTCTTT. This chain joins TRBV19 and TRBJ1-1; no definite D call. Germline CDR1 is LNHDA and CDR2 is SQIVND (reference sequence). V lost 9 bases and J 8 bases, leaving 19 bases between the germline ends. This CDR3 has 13 amino acids. The full variable domain, its missing parts supplied by reference TRBV19 and TRBJ1-1, is DGGITQSPKYLFRKEGQNVTLSCEQNLNHDAMYWYRQDPGQGLRLIYYSQIVNDFQKGDIAEGYSVSREKKESFPLTVTSAQKNPTAFYLCARPYIEIPEAFFGQGTRLTVV.

This chain joins TRBV5-1 and TRBJ1-5; D unresolved. This CDR3 region has 13 residues. With 0 bases removed from V and 7 bases from J, the gap between germline ends came to 8 bases. Germline lookup yields CDR1 SGHRS and CDR2 YFSETQ. The CDR3 DNA follows: TGCGCCAGCAGCTTGGTTCCGGGGCAGCCCCAGCATTTT. It specifies CASSLVPGQPQHF.

The J gene is TRBJ2-2, the V gene TRBV27; 7 nucleotides match TRBD1. The junction had 15 bases not matched to a gene; V was cut back by 6 bases and J by 5 bases. This CDR3 has 17 residues. CDR1 is MNHEY, CDR2 SMNVEV, per germline (reference sequence). The CDR3 coding sequence is TGTGCCAGCAGACCACCCCGACAGGGTAGAGAGACCGGGGAGCTGTTTTTT. This encodes CASRPPRQGRETGELFF.